The rows below give T cell receptor beta chains drawn from one sample of a study of human T cells and chemical hapten exposure. A single record per CDR3 protein comes from TCRdb applying MiXCR to the RACE reads. The repertoire includes some 120,000 distinct CDR3 sequences, about 12% of them detected once, and more than 1.3% sits in the top ten. Sample: whole blood, taken in connection with sensitization to the hapten diphenylcyclopropenone (DPC). These receptors were taken from a woman in her fifties or sixties with alopecia areata. Some clones in this sample may be carry-over from other donors' samples. Both conserved end residues are part of each CDR3. A D gene is named only where the DNA matches it firmly. Rows give clone size only sometimes, using once, few, many, or a class for an expanded clone.

D gene,clone size,CDR3 length,V gene,J gene,CDR3 protein,CDR3 DNA
NA,many,12,TRBV20-1,TRBJ1-2,CSAGRVFDGYTF,TGCAGTGCTGGCAGGGTATTTGATGGCTACACCTTC
NA,few,13,TRBV4-2,TRBJ2-7,CASSQALAREQYF,TGTGCCAGCAGCCAAGCCCTGGCTAGGGAGCAGTACTTC
TRBD1,few,13,TRBV12-3/TRBV12-4,TRBJ2-2,CASSRQGNGELFF,TGTGCCAGCAGCCGACAGGGGAACGGGGAGCTGTTTTTT
NA,few,14,TRBV28,TRBJ2-3,CASSSTTSTDTQYF,TGTGCCAGCAGTTCCACCACTAGCACAGATACGCAGTATTTT
TRBD2,many,15,TRBV7-9,TRBJ2-1,CASSLRGGLENEQFF,TGTGCCAGCAGCTTGAGGGGAGGGTTGGAGAATGAGCAGTTCTTC
TRBD1,NA,17,TRBV4-3,TRBJ2-3,CASSPDRPLGGLDTQYF,TGCGCCAGCAGCCCGGACAGGCCATTAGGAGGCTTAGATACGCAGTATTTT
NA,many,15,TRBV6-6,TRBJ2-3,CASSYGPSGTDTQYF,TGTGCCAGCAGTTACGGGCCTAGCGGCACAGATACGCAGTATTTT
NA,NA,12,TRBV11-3,TRBJ2-5,CASSSGQETQYF,TGTGCCAGCAGCTCCGGGCAGGAGACCCAGTACTTC
NA,few,15,TRBV11-2,TRBJ2-5,CASSPAGQFQETQYF,TGTGCCAGCAGCCCCGCCGGACAGTTCCAAGAGACCCAGTACTTC
NA,many,16,TRBV7-9,TRBJ1-4,CASSLTQPATNEKLFF,TGTGCCAGCAGCTTAACGCAGCCGGCAACTAATGAAAAACTGTTTTTT
TRBD2,many,15,TRBV7-9,TRBJ2-1,CASTTAGVAYNEQFF,TGTGCCAGCACTACCGCGGGAGTAGCCTACAATGAGCAGTTCTTC
NA,few,15,TRBV4-1,TRBJ1-5,CASSPGQYSNQPQHF,TGCGCCAGCAGCCCCGGACAGTATAGCAATCAGCCCCAGCATTTT
TRBD2,many,14,TRBV6-6,TRBJ2-7,CASGPSGSSYEQYF,TGTGCCAGCGGACCTAGCGGGAGCTCCTACGAGCAGTACTTC
TRBD2,many,13,TRBV18,TRBJ2-7,CASSGGAAYEQYF,TGTGCCAGCTCCGGGGGGGCAGCCTACGAGCAGTACTTC
NA,NA,16,TRBV3-1,TRBJ1-2,CASSPRGGRGNYGYTF,TGTGCCAGCAGCCCCCGGGGCGGCAGGGGCAACTATGGCTACACCTTC
NA,many,12,TRBV28,TRBJ2-5,CASSLLWKTQYF,TGTGCCAGCAGTCTCCTTTGGAAGACCCAGTACTTC
NA,few,15,TRBV5-5,TRBJ2-1,CASSLAGSLYNEQFF,TGTGCCAGCAGCTTGGCGGGGAGCCTCTACAATGAGCAGTTCTTC
TRBD1,NA,16,TRBV6-1,TRBJ1-6,CASSEPGQAGSSPLHF,TGTGCCAGCAGCGAGCCGGGACAGGCCGGCAGTTCACCCCTCCACTTT
TRBD1,NA,17,TRBV6-6,TRBJ1-6,CASRRGQGSSYNSPLHF,TGTGCCAGCAGAAGGGGACAGGGGAGCTCCTATAATTCACCCCTCCACTTT
NA,many,16,TRBV7-6,TRBJ2-1,CASSFLRLEGYNEQFF,TGTGCCAGCAGCTTTTTGAGACTAGAGGGTTACAATGAGCAGTTCTTC
TRBD1,NA,14,TRBV7-2,TRBJ1-1,CASRSDRGNTEAFF,TGTGCCAGCAGGTCGGACAGGGGGAACACTGAAGCTTTCTTT
NA,many,11,TRBV18,TRBJ1-2,CASSNRDGYTF,TGTGCCAGCTCGAACCGGGATGGCTACACCTTC
NA,few,11,TRBV29-1,TRBJ2-1,CSVVSYNEQFF,TGCAGCGTTGTTAGCTACAATGAGCAGTTCTTC